This T cell receptor (beta chain) was recorded in a study of lymphopenia after photon versus proton radiotherapy (dated by TCRdb to the late 2010s). Regarding the research as a whole: Photon and proton radiation therapy were compared by the study for their immunological effects in patients with gastrointestinal tumors who developed high-grade lymphopenia. The cohort included over 15 patients with gastrointestinal tumors who developed lymphopenia after receiving either photon or proton therapy. The study aimed to characterize how the two radiation modalities differ in their impact on the immune system.

As concerns this clone: This clone's antigen is unknown. No clone much larger than this one lies a single base away; base qualities are absent.

Beyond this particular receptor, the publication reports: Across the cohort, a larger post-nadir drop in TCR diversity was inversely correlated with overall survival time among patients who died. After the lymphocyte count nadir, repertoires from photon-treated patients showed oligoclonal expansion, particularly of CD8+ Temra cells, and this expansion drove the decline in diversity. Proton-treated patients stayed relatively stable during treatment, while photon-treated patients lost naive T cells and TCR diversity and gained effector/memory populations. The survival association was assessed only in patients who died, and the authors presented better survival with proton therapy as a possibility rather than a demonstrated result.

V is cut by 0 bases and J by 0 bases, and the space between the germline ends is 10 bases. The CDR3 goes from the cysteine to the phenylalanine over 17 residues. This entry keeps only the CDR3 DNA: 51 bases, framed from base 1. Via the germline V gene (reference sequence), CDR1 is SGHKS and CDR2 YYEKEE. The library was prepared using the immunoSEQ multiplex PCR assay. T cell repertoires were profiled by deep sequencing of rearranged TCR beta loci, alongside multiparametric flow cytometry. This immuneACCESS table, as held by TCRdb, lists in-frame sequences with V and J called but not all clones. Of the missing ones, under half trace to an unresolved V gene in checked studies; the others have no known cause. The sample table contains tens of thousands of clones; only one count was recorded for 92% of them. The ten largest clones add up to about 20% of the sample.

The origin of this receptor is a woman between 40 and 55 years old with cholangiocarcinoma. This specimen consisted of peripheral blood, obtained from a patient treated with photon-based radiotherapy. The chain is encoded by TRBV5-5 joined to TRBJ1-6; no confident D gene assignment can be made. The bases read TGTGCCAGCAGCTTGGAGGGTGGCCCCTCCTATAATTCACCCCTCCACTTT. Its product reads: CASSLEGGPSYNSPLHF.